What follows describes a single T cell receptor beta chain. Sequencing used immunoSEQ multiplex PCR; TCRdb keeps in-frame clones, though not all of them. The repertoire holds some 260,000 clones, with approximately 82% as singletons. This CDR3 is built from 17 residues. Trimming removed 0 bases from V and 1 base from J; junction bases left unmatched: 5. Germline V gene lookup returns CDR1 LGHDT and CDR2 YNNKEL (reference sequence). These data originate in a study of blood T cell repertoires in COVID-19. The receptor was isolated from a woman aged 18-29 years with acute or convalescent COVID-19. Sequences were obtained from peripheral blood. V usage is TRBV3-1 (or the pseudogene TRBV3-2) and J usage is TRBJ1-5; 8 positions agree with TRBD1. This CDR3 is CASSQDTGQGSNQPQHF. The CDR3 bases are TGTGCCAGCAGCCAAGACACCGGACAGGGAAGCAATCAGCCCCAGCATTTT.